This T cell receptor beta chain was profiled in a study of T-cell reconstitution after alpha-beta-depleted transplantation in children. Findings and limits, study-wide: The authors attributed T-cell counts and diversity one year after transplant mostly to newly produced T cells.

This clonotype was seen many times. The target antigen is unknown. Unmatched junction bases numbered 8, after V lost 7 bases and J lost 5 bases. The germline V gene encodes CDR1 SGDLS and CDR2 YYNGEE. CDR3 size: 13 residues. This sample's TCRbeta library carried unique molecular identifier barcodes. Using its own MiXCR run on the PCR reads, TCRdb lists one record per CDR3 protein. The sample has approximately 300,000 distinct CDR3 sequences, just over 7.5% seen once; the top ten hold about 9.3%. The specimen was peripheral blood, collected 360 days after TCRalphabeta/CD19-depleted stem cell transplant. The clonotype was recovered from a female patient aged 2-10 years who had a stem cell transplant for Fanconi anemia, so the T cells may come from the graft donor. The chain has TRBV9 and TRBJ2-5, with 7 bases lining up with TRBD2. CDR3 bases: TGTGCCAGCGCCCGGGAGGATGGCGAGACCCAGTACTTC. This codes for CASAREDGETQYF.